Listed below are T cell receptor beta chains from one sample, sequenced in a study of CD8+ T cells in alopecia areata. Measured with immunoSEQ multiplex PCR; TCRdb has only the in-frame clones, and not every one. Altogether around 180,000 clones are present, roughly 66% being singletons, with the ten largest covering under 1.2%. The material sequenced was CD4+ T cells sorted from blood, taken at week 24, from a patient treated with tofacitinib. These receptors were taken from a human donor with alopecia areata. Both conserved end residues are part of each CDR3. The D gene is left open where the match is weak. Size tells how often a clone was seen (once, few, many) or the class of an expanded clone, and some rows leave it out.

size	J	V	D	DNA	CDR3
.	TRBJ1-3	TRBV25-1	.	TGTGCCAGCAGTGAAAACACCCCAGGGAACACCATATATTTT	CASSENTPGNTIYF
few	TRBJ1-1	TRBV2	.	TGTGCCAGCAGTGAAGCTAAGACAGGAGCGAACACTGAAGCTTTCTTT	CASSEAKTGANTEAFF
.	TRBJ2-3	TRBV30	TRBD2	TGTGCCTGGAGTGGCCGGGCGTCTAGCGGGGATACAGATACGCAGTATTTT	CAWSGRASSGDTDTQYF
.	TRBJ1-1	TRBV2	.	TGTGCCAGCAGTGAACGTCAGACTGAAGCTTTCTTT	CASSERQTEAFF
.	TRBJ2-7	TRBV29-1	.	TGCAGCGTTGAGGGATCCCCCTACGAGCAGTACTTC	CSVEGSPYEQYF
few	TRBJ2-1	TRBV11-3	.	TGTGCCAGCAGCTTATGGGCCTCGGAGCAGTTCTTC	CASSLWASEQFF
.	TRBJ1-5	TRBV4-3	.	TGCGCCAGCAGCCAAGAGATATTGAGCAATCAGCCCCAGCATTTT	CASSQEILSNQPQHF
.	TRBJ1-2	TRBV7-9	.	TGTGCCAGCAGCCCGCGGACAGATGCTAACTATGGCTACACCTTC	CASSPRTDANYGYTF
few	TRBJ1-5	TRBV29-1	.	TGCAGCGTCAAAGGGAGGCCGGGGCAGCCCCAGCATTTT	CSVKGRPGQPQHF
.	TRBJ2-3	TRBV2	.	TGTGCCAGCAGTATAATGGATACGCAGTATTTT	CASSIMDTQYF
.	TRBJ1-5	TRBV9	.	TGTGCCAGCAGCGTAGGGGACGGTGGGCATCAGCCCCAGCATTTT	CASSVGDGGHQPQHF
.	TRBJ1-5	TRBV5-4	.	TGTGCCAGCAGCGCTGACAGAAATAGCAATCAGCCCCAGCATTTT	CASSADRNSNQPQHF
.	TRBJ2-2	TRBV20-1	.	TGCAGTGTTACCCGGACCGGGGAGCTGTTTTTT	CSVTRTGELFF
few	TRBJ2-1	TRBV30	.	TGTGCCTGGAGTGACCCCGGGACTCGCAATGAGCAGTTCTTC	CAWSDPGTRNEQFF
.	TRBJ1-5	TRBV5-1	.	TGCGCCAGCAGCTTGGAACAACAGGGACCCCAGCATTTT	CASSLEQQGPQHF
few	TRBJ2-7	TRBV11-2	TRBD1	TGTGCCAGCAGCACACGGGACAGGAAGTACGAGCAGTACTTC	CASSTRDRKYEQYF
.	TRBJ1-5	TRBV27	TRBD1	TGTGCCAGCAGCTCAAGACAGGGGAATCAGCCCCAGCATTTT	CASSSRQGNQPQHF
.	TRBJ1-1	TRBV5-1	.	TGCGCCAGCAGTGGACAGATGAACACTGAAGCTTTCTTT	CASSGQMNTEAFF
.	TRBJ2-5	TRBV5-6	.	TGTGCCAGCAGCTTGTCAGTGGGGCGACTTCCGAAAGAGACCCAGTACTTC	CASSLSVGRLPKETQYF
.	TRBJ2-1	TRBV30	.	TGTGCCTGGAGTGTGGCGAGCTCCTACAATGAGCAGTTCTTC	CAWSVASSYNEQFF
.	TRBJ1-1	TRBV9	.	TGTGCCAGCAGCCCTACTCCGGAGAACACTGAAGCTTTCTTT	CASSPTPENTEAFF
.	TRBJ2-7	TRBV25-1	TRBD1	TGTGCCAGCACGTCCAGGGGGTCCTACGAGCAGTACTTC	CASTSRGSYEQYF
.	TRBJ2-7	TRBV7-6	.	TGTGCCAGCAGCTTCGATTCGGGACAGCAGTACTTC	CASSFDSGQQYF
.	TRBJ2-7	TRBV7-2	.	TGTGCCAGCAGTTCGATCCGCGTAGAGCAGTACTTC	CASSSIRVEQYF
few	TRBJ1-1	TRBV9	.	TGTGCCAGCAGCGTACAGGGCACTGAAGCTTTCTTT	CASSVQGTEAFF
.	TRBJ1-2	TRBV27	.	TGTGCCAGCAGTTTATGGGGGGGGCAAGACTACACCTTC	CASSLWGGQDYTF